This T cell receptor beta chain originates from a study of spatial heterogeneity in lung cancer. Study-level points and caveats: Tumor TCRs that were ubiquitous and expanded showed up in blood more at resection than follow-up.

Unique molecular identifiers tagged every individual TCR cDNA molecule. TCRdb processed the 5' RACE reads anew with MiXCR; each CDR3 protein has one entry. This sample has approximately 25,000 distinct CDR3 sequences, with approximately 7% found just once. In its sample, this clonotype was seen many times. Its antigen is not identified. J was trimmed by 10 bases and V by 7 bases; bases with no gene match: 6. Looked up from germline, CDR1 is SQVTM and CDR2 is ANQGSEA. The CDR3 contains 11 residues. Time point denoted: sample taken at primary tumor resection. Unsorted whole RNA samples from tumor, nontumor lung or frozen PBMC were sequenced. About 73 TRACERx patients with early, untreated non-small cell lung cancer donated samples.

The chain has TRBV29-1 and TRBJ2-1; 8 bases are shared with TRBD2. Sequenced here: PBMCs, sampled at surgery. The sequence came from a male donor with early-stage non-small cell lung cancer. The CDR3, as DNA: TGCAGCGGGGAGCAGCGGGAGGAGCAGTTCTTC. As protein: CSGEQREEQFF.